These 18 T cell receptor beta chains originate from one sample sequenced in a study of blood T cell repertoires in COVID-19. The assay was immunoSEQ multiplex PCR, and TCRdb's table has in-frame clones only and misses some. The sample lists 55,000 to 70,000 clones; 90% to 95% were seen once. Source material: peripheral blood. These receptors all stem from a man in his forties with COVID-19, enrolled during active disease.

The chain links TRBV5-8 to TRBJ2-7; D gene unclear. The CDR3 spans 14 residues. The germline gives CDR1 SGHTS, CDR2 YDEGEE. The V gene lost 3 bases and the J gene lost 4 bases, with 14 bases spanning the gap. In nucleotides, the CDR3 is TGTGCCAGCAGCTACGGCCTTGGCAGGTACGAGCAGTACTTC. Its protein is CASSYGLGRYEQYF.

The chain employs TRBV19 and TRBJ1-2; 11 bases agree with TRBD1. This CDR3 has 16 amino acids. The V and J ends lost 6 bases and 8 bases, in that order; junction bases with no gene match: 14. Germline CDR1 LNHDA, CDR2 SQIVND (reference sequence). The CDR3 sequence is CASRTRTGGDRSGYTF. CDR3 in DNA: TGTGCCAGTAGGACAAGGACAGGGGGCGACAGGAGCGGCTACACCTTC.

As for this clone: Mismatch with germline at one junction end may stem from a read error. V is TRBV6-6 and J is TRBJ2-5, with D unresolved. The CDR3 sequence is 13 residues long. Germline assignment: CDR1 MNHNY and CDR2 SVGAGI (reference sequence). For the CDR3, the DNA is TGTGCCAGCAACCGAGGATACCACGAGACCCAGTACTTC. This gives the protein CASNRGYHETQYF.

This rearrangement joins TRBV3-1 (or the pseudogene TRBV3-2) to TRBJ2-6; D call uncertain. The CDR3 length is 15 residues. CDR1 and CDR2 (germline): LGHDT, YNNKEL (reference sequence). Trimming took 1 base from V and 4 from J, leaving 8 bases between them. The CDR3 bases are TGTGCCAGCAGCCAAGCCCCTGGCGGGGCCAACGTCCTGACTTTC. Encoded protein: CASSQAPGGANVLTF.

The chain employs TRBV7-9 and TRBJ1-1; D possibly corresponds to TRBD1 (6 bases). The CDR3 loop spans 14 amino acids. Germline CDR1 SEHNR, CDR2 FQNEAQ (reference sequence). V shed 8 bases and J shed 1 base, with 14 bases lying between them. CDR3 region: CASVSTGTNTEAFF. The CDR3 region has the DNA TGTGCCAGCGTGTCTACAGGGACGAACACTGAAGCTTTCTTT.

The chain uses TRBV20-1 and TRBJ2-7; 10 bases are a match to TRBD2. After removal of 3 bases from V and 3 bases from J, the junction contained 11 bases not matched to a gene. This CDR3 contains 16 residues. Per germline, CDR1 DFQATT and CDR2 SNEGSKA (reference sequence). CDR3: CSASNALTSGVYEQYF. As DNA, the CDR3 is TGCAGTGCTAGTAACGCCCTCACTAGCGGGGTCTACGAGCAGTACTTC.

V gene TRBV14 combines with J gene TRBJ2-5, with D maybe TRBD2 (6 bases). CDR3 size: 13 residues. V dropped 8 bases and J dropped 2 bases, with 12 bases sitting between them. The germline V gene has CDR1 SGHDN and CDR2 FVKESK. The CDR3 sequence is CASQLGLQETQYF. DNA for the CDR3: TGTGCCAGCCAGCTGGGACTGCAAGAGACCCAGTACTTC.

This clone is a singleton in its sample. The chain has TRBV5-1 and TRBJ2-5, with 13 bases matching TRBD2. V gave up 5 bases and J gave up 2 bases; unmatched junction bases: 6. Germline lookup yields CDR1 SGHRS and CDR2 YFSETQ. CDR3 length: 16 residues. This CDR3 reads CASRRLLAGGQETQYF. CDR3 sequence (DNA): TGCGCCAGCAGACGTCTACTAGCGGGGGGGCAAGAGACCCAGTACTTC.

J is TRBJ2-7 and V is TRBV12-3 or TRBV12-4, with TRBD2 as a possible D gene (6 bases). The V end was cut by 1 base, the J end by 6 bases, with 10 bases between. This CDR3 contains 13 residues. The CDR3 loop reads CASSLGLASEQYF. CDR3 sequence (DNA): TGTGCCAGCAGTTTAGGGCTAGCGAGCGAGCAGTACTTC.

The rearrangement uses TRBV6-5 and TRBJ2-7, with D perhaps matching TRBD1 (6 bases). Germline-derived CDR1 and CDR2 are MNHEY and SVGAGI. The CDR3 spans 12 residues. Trimming pared 8 bases from V and 5 bases from J, leaving 13 bases between. The CDR3 DNA follows: TGTGCCAGCGGTACAGGGTACAACGAGCAGTACTTC. As protein: CASGTGYNEQYF.

V usage is TRBV5-6 and J usage is TRBJ2-5; possible D gene TRBD2, 5 bases. The V gene lost 5 bases and the J gene lost 7 bases, with 12 bases spanning the gap. The CDR3 covers 12 residues. Germline V gene data show CDR1 as SGHDT and CDR2 as YYEEEE. This CDR3 is CASRGPGGTQYF. In DNA form, the CDR3 reads TGTGCCAGCAGAGGGCCAGGAGGGACCCAGTACTTC.

The V call is TRBV10-2, the J call TRBJ1-6, with TRBD1 matching over 9 bases. Trimming cost V 8 bases and J 9 bases; bases outside gene matches: 5. Per germline, CDR1 WSHSY and CDR2 SAAADI. The CDR3 consists of 13 residues. The chain's CDR3 is CASLPDRGSPLHF. The CDR3 nucleotides read TGCGCCAGCCTTCCGGACAGGGGTTCACCCCTCCACTTT.

The chain uses TRBV2 and TRBJ2-7; 8 bases align to TRBD2. CDR1 and CDR2 (germline): SNHLY, FYNNEI. This CDR3 is built from 14 residues. V lost 5 bases, J lost 3 bases, and 6 bases stayed unmatched. The CDR3: CASSPGLGIYEQYF. The CDR3 DNA reads as TGTGCCAGCAGTCCGGGACTAGGGATCTACGAGCAGTACTTC.

This rearrangement joins TRBV7-6 to TRBJ2-2; 9 bases fit TRBD1. CDR1 is SGHVS, CDR2 FNYEAQ, per germline. J was trimmed by 2 bases and V by 5 bases; bases with no gene match: 6. The CDR3 runs 16 residues. CDR3 in DNA: TGTGCCAGCAGCCCCCGACAGGGGGAAAACACCGGGGAGCTGTTTTTT. The encoded protein is CASSPRQGENTGELFF.

This clone occurred once. This rearrangement joins TRBV19 to TRBJ2-3, with D hard to call. V was clipped by 6 bases and J by 6 bases, with 16 bases between them. The length of the CDR3 is 14 residues. Looked up from germline, CDR1 is LNHDA and CDR2 is SQIVND (reference sequence). CDR3 loop: CASRKKESRDTQYF. The CDR3 nucleotides read TGTGCCAGTAGAAAAAAAGAGTCCCGTGATACGCAGTATTTT.

CDR3 region: CASSQSGGPDNEQFF. CDR3 sequence (DNA): TGTGCCAGCAGCCAAAGCGGGGGGCCCGACAATGAGCAGTTCTTC. This chain joins TRBV3-1 (or the pseudogene TRBV3-2) and TRBJ2-1; 9 bases match TRBD2. Germline-derived CDR1 and CDR2 are LGHDT and YNNKEL (reference sequence). Germline trimming cut 2 bases from V and 5 bases from J; bases unmatched to any gene: 4. The CDR3 extends over 15 amino acids.

The chain joins TRBV7-9 to TRBJ2-7, with 7 bases matching TRBD1. Germline CDR1 reads SEHNR; CDR2 reads FQNEAQ (reference sequence). V shed 7 bases, J shed 1 base, and the junction held 16 bases outside the gene matches. The CDR3 length is 17 residues. CDR3 protein: CASTKKGQRITSYEQYF. In nucleotides, the CDR3 is TGTGCCAGCACCAAAAAGGGACAGAGGATAACGTCCTACGAGCAGTACTTC.

V usage is TRBV19 and J usage is TRBJ1-5, with D uncertain. V shed 6 bases and J shed 8 bases, with 11 bases lying between them. From germline, CDR1 is LNHDA and CDR2 SQIVND (reference sequence). The CDR3 is made up of 12 amino acids. As DNA, the CDR3 is TGTGCCAGTAGATACGGGAAGGAGCCCCAGCATTTT. Amino acid sequence: CASRYGKEPQHF.